The present entry profiles one TCR beta chain with its context. Researchers ran the PCR with 60 Vbeta and 13 Jbeta primers. The repertoire was sequenced with immunoSEQ multiplex PCR; TCRdb's copy has only in-frame clones and lacks some. The sample yields roughly 200,000 clones, over 70% seen once. The ends lost 1 base at V and 5 bases at J; junction bases unmatched: 5. The CDR3 length is 15 residues. CDR1 is SGHAT and CDR2 is FQDESV in the germline V gene (reference sequence). The source of the sample is a study of cytomegalovirus exposure and HLA in healthy donors. This clonotype was sampled from a male donor in good health and CMV-seronegative. This chain connects TRBV11-1 to TRBJ1-5; 7 bases fit TRBD1. Sequenced material: PBMCs. CDR3 nucleotide sequence: TGTGCCAGCAGCTTAGATTCAGGGGGTCATCAGCCCCAGCATTTT. Encoded protein: CASSLDSGGHQPQHF.